This T cell receptor beta chain was captured in a study of early T cells in non-severe SARS-CoV-2 infection. As for the study in general: The study sequenced bulk RNA from unsorted whole blood, with chains unpaired.

Study outcomes and limitations: Private and CD4 specificities were missed by VDJdb matching, which favored anti-spike CD8 responses.

Separate cDNA molecules each had unique molecular identifiers attached to them. MiXCR, run by TCRdb on the 5' RACE reads, gives a single entry per CDR3 protein. The sample contains 20,000 to 25,000 distinct CDR3 sequences, 3.5% to 4.5% of which appear only once. This clonotype was found many times. Its antigen is unknown. J gave up 2 bases and V 0 bases, and 1 base lay outside the gene matches. The V gene's germline CDR1 is LGHDT and CDR2 YNNKEL (reference sequence). CDR3 length equals 15 residues. The clonotype originates from an adult who was a healthcare worker with PCR-confirmed SARS-CoV-2 infection or an uninfected control (not recorded which). The chain joins TRBV3-1 to TRBJ1-2, with 9 bases aligning to TRBD1. Sequenced sample: whole blood. The chain's CDR3 is CASSQEGTGNYGYTF. The CDR3 DNA sequence: TGTGCCAGCAGCCAAGAGGGGACAGGGAACTATGGCTACACCTTC.